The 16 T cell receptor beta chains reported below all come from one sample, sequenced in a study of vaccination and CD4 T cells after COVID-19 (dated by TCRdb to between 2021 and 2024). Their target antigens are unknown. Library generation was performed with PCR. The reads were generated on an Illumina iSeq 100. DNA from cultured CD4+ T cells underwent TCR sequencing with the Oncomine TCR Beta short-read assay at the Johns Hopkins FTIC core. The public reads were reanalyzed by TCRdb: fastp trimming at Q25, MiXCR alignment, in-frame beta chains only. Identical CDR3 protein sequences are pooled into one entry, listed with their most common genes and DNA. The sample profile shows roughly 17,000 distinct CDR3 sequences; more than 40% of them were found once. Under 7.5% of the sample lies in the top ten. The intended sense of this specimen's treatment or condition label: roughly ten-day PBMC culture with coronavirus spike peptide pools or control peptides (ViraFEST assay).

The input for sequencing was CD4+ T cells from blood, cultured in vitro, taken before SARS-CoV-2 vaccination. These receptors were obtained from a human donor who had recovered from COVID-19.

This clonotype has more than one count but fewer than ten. The DNA for the CDR3 is TGTGCCAGTAGTACCTCGGGGGGAGTTGCCTATGGCTACACCTTC. It specifies CASSTSGGVAYGYTF. This chain connects TRBV19 to TRBJ1-2; a possible D gene is TRBD1 (5 bases). The germline V gene has CDR1 LNHDA and CDR2 SQIVND (reference sequence). V lost 4 bases, J lost 4 bases, and 16 bases lay in between. The CDR3 totals 15 residues.

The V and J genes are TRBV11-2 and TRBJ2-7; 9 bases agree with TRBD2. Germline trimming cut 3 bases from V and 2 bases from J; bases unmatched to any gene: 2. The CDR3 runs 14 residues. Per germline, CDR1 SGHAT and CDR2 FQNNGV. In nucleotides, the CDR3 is TGTGCCAGCAGCTTGGCGGGAGGGCCCTACGAGCAGTACTTC. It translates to CASSLAGGPYEQYF.

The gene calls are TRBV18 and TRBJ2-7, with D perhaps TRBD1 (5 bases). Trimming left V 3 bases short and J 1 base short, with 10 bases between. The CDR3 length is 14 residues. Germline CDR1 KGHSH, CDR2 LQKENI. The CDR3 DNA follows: TGTGCCAGCTCACCGCCGGACAAATCCTACGAGCAGTACTTC. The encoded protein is CASSPPDKSYEQYF. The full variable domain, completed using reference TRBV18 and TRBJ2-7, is NAGVMQNPRHLVRRRGQEARLRCSPMKGHSHVYWYRQLPEEGLKFMVYLQKENIIDESGMPKERFSAEFPKEGPSILRIQQVVRGDSAAYFCASSPPDKSYEQYFGPGTRLTVT.

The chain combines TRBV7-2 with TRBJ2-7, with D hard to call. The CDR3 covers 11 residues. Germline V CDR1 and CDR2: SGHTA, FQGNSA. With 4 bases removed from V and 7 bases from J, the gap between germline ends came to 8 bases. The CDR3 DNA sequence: TGTGCCAGCAGCTCCTCTGGGGAGCAGTACTTC. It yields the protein CASSSSGEQYF.

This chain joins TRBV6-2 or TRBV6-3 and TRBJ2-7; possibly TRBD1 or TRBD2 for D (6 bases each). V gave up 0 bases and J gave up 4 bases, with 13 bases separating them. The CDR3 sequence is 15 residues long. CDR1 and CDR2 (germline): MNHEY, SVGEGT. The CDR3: CASSYSIGGQYEQYF. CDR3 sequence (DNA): TGTGCCAGCAGTTACTCGATAGGGGGGCAATACGAGCAGTACTTC.

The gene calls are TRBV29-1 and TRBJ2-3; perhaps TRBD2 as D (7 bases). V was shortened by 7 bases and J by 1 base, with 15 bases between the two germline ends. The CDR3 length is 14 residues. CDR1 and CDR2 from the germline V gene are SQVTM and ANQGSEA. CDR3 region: CSASRGGGTDTQYF. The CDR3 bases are TGCAGCGCCTCGAGGGGGGGGGGCACAGATACGCAGTATTTT.

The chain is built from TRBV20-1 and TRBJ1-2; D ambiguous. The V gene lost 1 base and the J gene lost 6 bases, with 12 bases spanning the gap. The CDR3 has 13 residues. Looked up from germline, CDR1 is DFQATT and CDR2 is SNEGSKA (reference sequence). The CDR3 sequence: CSARGPAWDGYTF. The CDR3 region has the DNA TGCAGTGCTAGAGGACCCGCCTGGGATGGCTACACCTTC.

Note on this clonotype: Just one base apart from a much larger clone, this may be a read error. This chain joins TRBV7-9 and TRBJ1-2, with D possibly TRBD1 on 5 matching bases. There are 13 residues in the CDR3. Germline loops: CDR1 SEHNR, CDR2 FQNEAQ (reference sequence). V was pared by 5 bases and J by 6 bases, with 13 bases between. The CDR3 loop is CASSLGSRDGYTF. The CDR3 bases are TGTGCCAGCAGCCTCGGGAGCAGGGATGGCTACACCTTC. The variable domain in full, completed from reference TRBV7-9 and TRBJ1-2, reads DTGVSQNPRHKITKRGQNVTFRCDPISEHNRLYWYRQTLGQGPEFLTYFQNEAQLEKSRLLSDRFSAERPKGSFSTLEIQRTEQGDSAMYLCASSLGSRDGYTFGSGTRLTVV.

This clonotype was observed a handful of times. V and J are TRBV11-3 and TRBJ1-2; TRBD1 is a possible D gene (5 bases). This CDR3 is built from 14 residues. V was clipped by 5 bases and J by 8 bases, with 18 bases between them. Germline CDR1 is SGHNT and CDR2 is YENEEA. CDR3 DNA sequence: TGTGCCAGCAGCGGGACGACTGTCGGCGGGGGCTACACCTTC. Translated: CASSGTTVGGGYTF.

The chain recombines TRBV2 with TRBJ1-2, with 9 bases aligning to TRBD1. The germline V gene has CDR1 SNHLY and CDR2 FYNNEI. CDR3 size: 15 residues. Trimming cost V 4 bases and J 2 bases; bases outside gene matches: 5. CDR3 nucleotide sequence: TGTGCCAGCAGTGGTAACAGGGGGCAGAACTATGGCTACACCTTC. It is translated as CASSGNRGQNYGYTF.

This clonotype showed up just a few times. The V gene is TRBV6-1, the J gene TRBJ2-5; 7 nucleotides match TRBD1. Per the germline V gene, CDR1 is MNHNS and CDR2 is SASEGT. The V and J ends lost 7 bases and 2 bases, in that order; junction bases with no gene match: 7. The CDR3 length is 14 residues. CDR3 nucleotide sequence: TGTGCCAGCATGATAATGACAGGGCAAGAGACCCAGTACTTC. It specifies CASMIMTGQETQYF.

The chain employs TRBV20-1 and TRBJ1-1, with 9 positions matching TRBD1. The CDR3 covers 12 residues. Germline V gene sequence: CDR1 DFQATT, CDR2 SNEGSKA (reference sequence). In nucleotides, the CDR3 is TGCAGCGGGGGACAGGGAGGGACTGAAGCTTTCTTT. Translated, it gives CSGGQGGTEAFF.

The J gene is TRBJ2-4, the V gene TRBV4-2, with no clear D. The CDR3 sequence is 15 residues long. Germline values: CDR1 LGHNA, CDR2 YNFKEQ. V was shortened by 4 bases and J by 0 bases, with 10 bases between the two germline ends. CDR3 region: CASSPEVGAKNIQYF. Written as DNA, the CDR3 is TGTGCCAGCAGCCCAGAAGTTGGAGCCAAAAACATTCAGTACTTC.

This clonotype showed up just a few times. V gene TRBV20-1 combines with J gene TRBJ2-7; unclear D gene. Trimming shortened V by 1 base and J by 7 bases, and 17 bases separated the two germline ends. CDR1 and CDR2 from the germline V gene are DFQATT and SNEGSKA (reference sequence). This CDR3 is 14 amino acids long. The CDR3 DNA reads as TGCAGTGCTAGAGTCGAAAGGTTAGGGCGGGAGCAGTACTTC. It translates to CSARVERLGREQYF.

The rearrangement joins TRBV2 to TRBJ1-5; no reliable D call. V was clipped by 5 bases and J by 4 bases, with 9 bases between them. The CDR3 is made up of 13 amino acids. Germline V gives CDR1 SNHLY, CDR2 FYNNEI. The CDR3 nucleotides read TGTGCCAGCAGTAACAATAATAATCAGCCCCAGCATTTT. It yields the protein CASSNNNNQPQHF. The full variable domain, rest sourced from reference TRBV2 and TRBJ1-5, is EPEVTQTPSHQVTQMGQEVILRCVPISNHLYFYWYRQILGQKVEFLVSFYNNEISEKSEIFDDQFSVERPDGSNFTLKIRSTKLEDSAMYFCASSNNNNQPQHFGDGTRLSIL.

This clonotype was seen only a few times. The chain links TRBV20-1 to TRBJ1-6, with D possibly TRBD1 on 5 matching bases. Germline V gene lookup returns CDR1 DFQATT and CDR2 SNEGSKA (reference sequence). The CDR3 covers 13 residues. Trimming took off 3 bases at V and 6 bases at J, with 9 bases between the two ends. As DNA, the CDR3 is TGCAGTGCTAGTAGACAGCCTAATTCACCCCTCCACTTT. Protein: CSASRQPNSPLHF.